One sample yielded the 32 T cell receptor beta chains listed below, sequenced in a study of identical twins. From the 5' RACE reads, TCRdb called clonotypes with MiXCR, one entry per CDR3 protein. The sample contains about 530,000 distinct CDR3 sequences, approximately 20% of which appear only once. This sample was also put to use in a study of yellow fever vaccine responses in identical twins.

The specimen sequenced was CD4+ T cells sorted from blood. Source of these receptors: a woman younger than 35 in good health.

This sequence joins TRBV7-2 and TRBJ2-7; D tentatively fits TRBD1 or TRBD2 (5 bases each). Germline V gives CDR1 SGHTA, CDR2 FQGNSA. Between the trimmed V and J ends, which lost 5 bases and 2 bases, there was a span of 13 bases. The CDR3 spans 14 residues. The CDR3 sequence: CASSRGTGTYEQYF. As DNA, the CDR3 is TGTGCCAGCAGCCGAGGGACGGGAACCTACGAGCAGTACTTC.

The J gene is TRBJ2-1, the V gene TRBV11-1, with TRBD1 as a possible D gene (6 bases). The germline CDR1 and CDR2 sequences are SGHAT and FQDESV (reference sequence). The length of the CDR3 is 19 residues. The V end was cut by 4 bases, the J end by 0 bases, with 22 bases between. CDR3 sequence (DNA): TGTGCCAGCAGCTCAATGATCGGCAGTAGGGGGAGCTCCTACAATGAGCAGTTCTTC. As protein: CASSSMIGSRGSSYNEQFF.

The rearrangement joins TRBV20-1 to TRBJ2-3; 11 bases are a match to TRBD2. Germline CDR1 is DFQATT and CDR2 is SNEGSKA (reference sequence). The length of the CDR3 is 16 residues. Trimming removed 3 bases from V and 2 bases from J; junction bases left unmatched: 7. The CDR3 DNA reads TGCAGTGCTAGGCCGACTAGCGGGACGCCCACAGATACGCAGTATTTT. Amino acids: CSARPTSGTPTDTQYF.

This clonotype turned up a few times. The gene calls are TRBV7-9 and TRBJ2-3, with TRBD1 as a possible D gene (5 bases). The CDR3 loop spans 15 amino acids. Between the trimmed V and J ends, which lost 2 bases and 4 bases, there was a span of 13 bases. Germline loops: CDR1 SEHNR, CDR2 FQNEAQ (reference sequence). The CDR3: CASSLYPQGPDTQYF. The CDR3 region has the DNA TGTGCCAGCAGCTTATATCCCCAGGGCCCAGATACGCAGTATTTT.

This rearrangement joins TRBV3-1 to TRBJ2-3; 10 nucleotides match TRBD1. The ends lost 2 bases at V and 3 bases at J; junction bases unmatched: 5. CDR1 LGHDT and CDR2 YNNKEL come from the germline V gene (reference sequence). The CDR3 has 16 residues. CDR3 sequence (DNA): TGTGCCAGCAGCCAATACGGACAGGGGGGGACAGATACGCAGTATTTT. Its translation: CASSQYGQGGTDTQYF.

This clonotype was picked up a small number of times. This chain joins TRBV27 and TRBJ2-2; TRBD1 or TRBD2 may be the D gene (7 bases each). The germline gives CDR1 MNHEY, CDR2 SMNVEV (reference sequence). This CDR3 comprises 15 residues. V gave up 6 bases and J gave up 4 bases, with 15 bases separating them. This chain's CDR3 is CASRGGGSGTGELFF. In DNA form, the CDR3 reads TGTGCCAGCAGAGGGGGCGGGAGTGGCACCGGGGAGCTGTTTTTT.

The chain combines TRBV10-3 with TRBJ2-1; TRBD2 matches 12 bases. The V gene end was trimmed by 4 bases and the J gene end by 6 bases; junction bases not matched to a gene: 10. The CDR3 is 17 residues long. CDR1 ENHRY and CDR2 SYGVKD come from the germline V gene. CDR3 sequence (DNA): TGTGCCATCAGTGCGAAGACTAGCGGGAGATTGGGCAATGAGCAGTTCTTC. It codes for CAISAKTSGRLGNEQFF.

This chain uses TRBV20-1 with TRBJ1-2; D ambiguous. The CDR3 has 12 residues. Germline values: CDR1 DFQATT, CDR2 SNEGSKA (reference sequence). The V end was cut by 5 bases, the J end by 4 bases, with 11 bases between. The DNA for the CDR3 is TGCAGTGCTTTACCCCAGTCCTATGGCTACACCTTC. Its protein product is CSALPQSYGYTF.

This clonotype was seen a handful of times. The gene calls are TRBV5-1 and TRBJ2-7, with TRBD2 matching over 10 bases. V shed 4 bases and J 3 bases; nucleotides not matched to a gene: 7. CDR1 is SGHRS, CDR2 YFSETQ, per germline. The CDR3 is 15 residues long. In nucleotides, the CDR3 is TGCGCCAGCAGCGTTGGACTAGCGGACGTCTACGAGCAGTACTTC. This gives the protein CASSVGLADVYEQYF.

The chain couples TRBV2 to TRBJ2-1, with 12 bases matching TRBD2. Germline-derived CDR1 and CDR2 are SNHLY and FYNNEI. Trimming at V came to 7 bases and at J to 0 bases, leaving 10 bases not matched to a gene. This CDR3 has 18 residues. CDR3 sequence (DNA): TGTGCCAGCAATACCGGGACTAGCGGGCCGAGCTCCTACAATGAGCAGTTCTTC. Amino acids: CASNTGTSGPSSYNEQFF.

The J gene is TRBJ2-3, the V gene TRBV4-1; 8 positions agree with TRBD1. Looked up from germline, CDR1 is MGHRA and CDR2 is YSYEKL. The CDR3 contains 15 residues. The V gene end was trimmed by 4 bases and the J gene end by 5 bases; junction bases not matched to a gene: 8. The CDR3 sequence is CASSRQGALGDTQYF. CDR3 bases: TGCGCCAGCAGCCGCCAGGGGGCGCTGGGAGATACGCAGTATTTT.

V and J are TRBV7-3 and TRBJ2-3, with D tentatively TRBD2 (6 bases). Trimming stripped 2 bases from V and 1 base from J, with 13 bases between. The CDR3 has 16 residues. Germline assignment: CDR1 SGHTA and CDR2 FQGTGA. Written as DNA, the CDR3 is TGTGCCAGCAGCTTATTGGGCCAGCGGGGCACAGATACGCAGTATTTT. Protein: CASSLLGQRGTDTQYF.

This chain links TRBV20-1 with TRBJ2-1, with 8 nucleotides matching TRBD2. Germline V gene lookup returns CDR1 DFQATT and CDR2 SNEGSKA (reference sequence). The CDR3 is 16 amino acids. The ends lost 0 bases at V and 5 bases at J; junction bases unmatched: 9. CDR3 sequence (DNA): TGCAGTGCTAGAGATCGACGGGGGGGGGTTAACAATGAGCAGTTCTTC. Amino acids: CSARDRRGGVNNEQFF.

The chain has TRBV20-1 and TRBJ2-7, with D maybe TRBD2 (5 bases). The CDR3 is 12 amino acids. Per germline, CDR1 DFQATT and CDR2 SNEGSKA (reference sequence). V lost 4 bases, J lost 2 bases, and 9 bases lay in between. The CDR3 region has the DNA TGCAGTGCTATTCACGGGGCCTACGAGCAGTACTTC. It codes for CSAIHGAYEQYF.

This clonotype was counted at least ten times. This chain links TRBV7-9 with TRBJ2-1, with TRBD2 matching 9 bases. Germline loops: CDR1 SEHNR, CDR2 FQNEAQ (reference sequence). Trimming took 3 bases from V and 0 from J; bases not matched to a gene: 0. CDR3 length equals 15 residues. The CDR3 DNA reads TGTGCCAGCAGCTTTAGCGGGAGCTCCTACAATGAGCAGTTCTTC. This sequence encodes CASSFSGSSYNEQFF.

This CDR3 is CASSLALGHGGGELFF. The CDR3 nucleotides read TGTGCCAGCAGTTTAGCCTTGGGACACGGGGGCGGGGAGCTGTTTTTT. This sequence joins TRBV12-3 or TRBV12-4 and TRBJ2-2; D may match TRBD1 or TRBD2 (6 bases each). There are 16 residues in the CDR3. V was clipped by 0 bases and J by 7 bases, with 15 bases between them.

This clonotype was counted a few times. The chain has TRBV12-3 or TRBV12-4 and TRBJ2-1; 9 positions agree with TRBD1. The ends lost 1 base at V and 3 bases at J; junction bases unmatched: 13. CDR3 length equals 19 residues. The CDR3 reads CASSLGRQGVQRGYNEQFF. Here the CDR3 DNA reads TGTGCCAGCAGTTTAGGAAGACAGGGGGTTCAGCGGGGCTACAATGAGCAGTTCTTC.

In this sample, this clonotype turned up a few times. This chain joins TRBV4-1 and TRBJ2-3; possibly TRBD1 or TRBD2 for D (5 bases each). The CDR3 has 19 residues. V shed 0 bases and J shed 0 bases, with 19 bases lying between them. Germline CDR1 and CDR2: MGHRA and YSYEKL. CDR3 sequence: CASSQDRDMGETSTDTQYF. In DNA, the CDR3 is TGCGCCAGCAGCCAAGATAGAGATATGGGGGAGACTAGCACAGATACGCAGTATTTT.

The V gene is TRBV19, the J gene TRBJ2-7; TRBD1 is a possible D gene (6 bases). The CDR3 loop spans 15 amino acids. The V end was cut by 2 bases, the J end by 1 base, with 12 bases between. Germline assignment: CDR1 LNHDA and CDR2 SQIVND (reference sequence). CDR3 bases: TGTGCCAGTAGTATACGGACAGCGAGATCCTACGAGCAGTACTTC. Translated: CASSIRTARSYEQYF.

This clonotype was observed a few times. V usage is TRBV5-1 and J usage is TRBJ2-5; 16 bases map to TRBD2. The V gene end was trimmed by 4 bases and the J gene end by 4 bases; junction bases not matched to a gene: 10. Germline-derived CDR1 and CDR2 are SGHRS and YFSETQ. This CDR3 comprises 18 residues. CDR3: CASSPGLAGGSTRETQYF. For the CDR3, the DNA is TGCGCCAGCAGCCCGGGACTAGCGGGAGGGAGTACAAGAGAGACCCAGTACTTC.

This clonotype has a handful of counts. The chain joins TRBV28 to TRBJ2-4, with D tentatively TRBD1 (6 bases). Trimming pared 4 bases from V and 3 bases from J, leaving 16 bases between. CDR1 is MDHEN and CDR2 is SYDVKM in the germline V gene. The CDR3 runs to 16 residues. This chain's CDR3 is CASSSDRILLKNIQYF. The CDR3 bases are TGTGCCAGCAGTTCCGACAGGATTCTACTCAAAAACATTCAGTACTTC.

The chain uses TRBV5-1 and TRBJ2-5; 11 nucleotides align to TRBD2. The CDR3 contains 16 residues. The V gene's germline CDR1 is SGHRS and CDR2 YFSETQ. Losses at the gene ends were 2 bases for V and 4 bases for J; bases not matched to a gene: 7. CDR3 loop: CASSLLAGAPGETQYF. In DNA, the CDR3 is TGCGCCAGCAGCTTACTAGCGGGGGCCCCAGGAGAGACCCAGTACTTC.

This clonotype was counted a few times. The V gene is TRBV11-2, the J gene TRBJ1-1; TRBD1 matches at 8 bases. Germline V gene lookup returns CDR1 SGHAT and CDR2 FQNNGV. V lost 4 bases and J lost 6; bases outside the gene matches: 7. This CDR3 has 14 amino acids. In DNA form, the CDR3 reads TGTGCCAGCAGCTCCCCTCGGACAGGGCCTGAAGCTTTCTTT. Translated, it gives CASSSPRTGPEAFF.

The table lists this clonotype with a few counts. The chain is built from TRBV5-1 and TRBJ1-1, with D tentatively TRBD1 (5 bases). There are 13 residues in the CDR3. Trimming took 5 bases from V and 3 from J, leaving 11 bases between them. Germline CDR1 reads SGHRS; CDR2 reads YFSETQ. The CDR3 DNA reads as TGCGCCAGCAGGGTCAGAGGGGACACTGAAGCTTTCTTT. Residues: CASRVRGDTEAFF.

The CDR3 spells CASRSGLGAANEKLFF. DNA of the CDR3: TGTGCCAGCCGTTCGGGTCTGGGGGCGGCTAATGAAAAACTGTTTTTT. This chain links TRBV27 with TRBJ1-4, with a possible D match to TRBD1 (6 bases). Looked up from germline, CDR1 is MNHEY and CDR2 is SMNVEV (reference sequence). V was shortened by 8 bases and J by 3 bases, with 19 bases between the two germline ends. The CDR3 consists of 16 residues.

The rearrangement links TRBV15 to TRBJ2-7; D not resolved. Germline loops: CDR1 LNHNV, CDR2 YYDKDF (reference sequence). The CDR3 is 12 amino acids. V gave up 1 base and J gave up 7 bases, with 8 bases separating them. The CDR3 region has the DNA TGTGCCACCAGCAGAGCTCTAGGTGAGCAGTACTTC. The encoded protein is CATSRALGEQYF.

The V and J genes are TRBV7-8 and TRBJ2-7, with D perhaps matching TRBD1 (6 bases). Trimming took 6 bases from V and 0 from J, leaving 18 bases between them. Per the germline V gene, CDR1 is SGHVS and CDR2 is FQNEAQ. CDR3 length: 16 residues. The DNA for the CDR3 is TGTGCCAGCAGTACAAACACAGGGATCAGCTCCTACGAGCAGTACTTC. Protein: CASSTNTGISSYEQYF.

There are a few counts of this clonotype. This chain uses TRBV4-1 with TRBJ1-4; unclear D gene. CDR3 length: 12 residues. CDR1 is MGHRA and CDR2 is YSYEKL in the germline V gene. V was pared by 5 bases and J by 8 bases, with 9 bases between. The CDR3 sequence: CASSTVGEKLFF. For the CDR3, the DNA is TGCGCCAGCAGCACGGTGGGGGAAAAACTGTTTTTT.

This clonotype has more than one count but fewer than ten. The chain joins TRBV10-3 to TRBJ2-7; D assignment may be TRBD1 or TRBD2 (5 bases each). Looked up from germline, CDR1 is ENHRY and CDR2 is SYGVKD. The V end lost 0 bases, the J end lost 6 bases, and 9 bases lay between the germline ends. CDR3 length: 13 residues. CDR3 nucleotide sequence: TGTGCCATCAGTGAGTCGGGGGTTTCCGAGCAGTACGTC. It codes for CAISESGVSEQYV.

The sample holds a few counts of this clonotype. This chain uses TRBV20-1 with TRBJ2-7, with 11 bases matching TRBD2. Germline V gene lookup returns CDR1 DFQATT and CDR2 SNEGSKA (reference sequence). The CDR3 has 12 residues. The trim removed 3 bases at V and 9 bases at J, leaving 4 bases unmatched. This chain's CDR3 is CSARGTSGTQYF. The DNA of the CDR3 is TGCAGTGCTAGGGGGACTAGCGGAACGCAGTACTTC.

This clonotype was recorded many times. One end of the junction is discordant with germline, which a read error may explain. The chain links TRBV7-3 to TRBJ2-5; 9 bases map to TRBD1. This CDR3 has 14 amino acids. Germline CDR1 and CDR2: SGHTA and FQGTGA. The chain's CDR3 is CASSLTGGGETQYF. In DNA, the CDR3 is TGCGCCAGCAGCTTGACAGGGGGTGGTGAGACCCAGTACTTC.

The rearrangement links TRBV11-2 to TRBJ2-7; the D call may be TRBD1 or TRBD2 (5 bases each). Per the germline V gene, CDR1 is SGHAT and CDR2 is FQNNGV. Trimming stripped 8 bases from V and 7 bases from J, with 18 bases between. The CDR3 runs to 13 residues. In DNA form, the CDR3 reads TGTGCCAGCTCGCCGGGGCCGGATATTGAGCAGTACTTC. Amino acid sequence: CASSPGPDIEQYF.